This T cell receptor (beta chain) is drawn from a study of OX40 agonist ivuxolimab in advanced cancers. Overall study context: Hepatocellular carcinoma, melanoma, renal cell or head and neck cancer was diagnosed in the dose-escalation patients. General study results and limits: The mean number of expanded clones was higher in CD8+ T cells than in CD4+. The 0.1-3.0 mg/kg partial responders had among the lowest clonal expansion.

After removal of 0 bases from V and 2 bases from J, the junction contained 4 bases not matched to a gene. Per germline, CDR1 LGHNA and CDR2 YSLEER. The CDR3 is 15 residues long. Regarding this clone: Its antigen is not known.

The data were produced by immunoSEQ multiplex PCR, yet TCRdb's version contains in-frame clones alone and is incomplete. The table includes 50,000 to 65,000 clones, roughly 86% detected once. Sequenced here: CD4+ or CD8+ T cells sorted from blood, sampled in a trial of the OX40 agonist ivuxolimab. The chain links TRBV4-3 to TRBJ2-7; the match to TRBD2 covers 7 bases. The receptor comes from an adult with an advanced solid tumor such as melanoma, head and neck, liver or kidney cancer. The CDR3 bases are TGCGCCAGCAGCCAAGAGACCCTAGCGGCCTACGAGCAGTACTTC. Translating it yields CASSQETLAAYEQYF.